The present TCR beta chain was sequenced within a study of blood T cell repertoires in COVID-19. Study as a whole: Acute and convalescent COVID-19 samples came from the United States, Italy and Spain.

Methods used by the authors: Amplification of reference gene primers was used by the study to estimate nucleated cell counts. Sequenced by immunoSEQ multiplex PCR; TCRdb stores in-frame clones only, minus some. The V and J calls and clone size are taken from that table; D and trimming were inferred from the DNA. This table has roughly 250,000 clones, approximately 85% appearing once. There are 16 residues in the CDR3. V dropped 1 base and J dropped 3; count of bases not matched to a gene: 2. Germline CDR1 MRHNA, CDR2 SNTAGT. The chain carries TRBV6-4 and TRBJ2-1; 11 bases map to TRBD1. This TCR was recovered from a woman aged 25 to 39 who had recovered from COVID-19. Material for sequencing was PBMCs or T cells enriched from blood (not recorded which). CDR3 residues: CASSDYGTGGYNEQFF. CDR3 in DNA: TGTGCCAGCAGTGACTACGGGACAGGGGGCTACAATGAGCAGTTCTTC.